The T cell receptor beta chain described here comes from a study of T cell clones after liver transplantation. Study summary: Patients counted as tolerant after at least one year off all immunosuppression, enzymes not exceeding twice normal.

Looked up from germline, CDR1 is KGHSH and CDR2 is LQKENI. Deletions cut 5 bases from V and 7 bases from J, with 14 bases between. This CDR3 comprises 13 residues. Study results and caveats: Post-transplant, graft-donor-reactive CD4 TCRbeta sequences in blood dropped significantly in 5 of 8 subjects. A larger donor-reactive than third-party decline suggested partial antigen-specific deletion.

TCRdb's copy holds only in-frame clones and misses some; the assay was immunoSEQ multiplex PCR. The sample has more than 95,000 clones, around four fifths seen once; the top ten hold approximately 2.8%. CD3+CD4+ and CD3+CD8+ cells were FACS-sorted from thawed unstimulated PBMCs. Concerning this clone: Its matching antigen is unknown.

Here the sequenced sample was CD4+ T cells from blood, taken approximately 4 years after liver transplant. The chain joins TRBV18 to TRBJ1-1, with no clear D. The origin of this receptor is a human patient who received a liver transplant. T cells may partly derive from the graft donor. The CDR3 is CASSKRHGDEAFF. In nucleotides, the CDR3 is TGTGCCAGCTCAAAAAGACATGGCGATGAAGCTTTCTTT.